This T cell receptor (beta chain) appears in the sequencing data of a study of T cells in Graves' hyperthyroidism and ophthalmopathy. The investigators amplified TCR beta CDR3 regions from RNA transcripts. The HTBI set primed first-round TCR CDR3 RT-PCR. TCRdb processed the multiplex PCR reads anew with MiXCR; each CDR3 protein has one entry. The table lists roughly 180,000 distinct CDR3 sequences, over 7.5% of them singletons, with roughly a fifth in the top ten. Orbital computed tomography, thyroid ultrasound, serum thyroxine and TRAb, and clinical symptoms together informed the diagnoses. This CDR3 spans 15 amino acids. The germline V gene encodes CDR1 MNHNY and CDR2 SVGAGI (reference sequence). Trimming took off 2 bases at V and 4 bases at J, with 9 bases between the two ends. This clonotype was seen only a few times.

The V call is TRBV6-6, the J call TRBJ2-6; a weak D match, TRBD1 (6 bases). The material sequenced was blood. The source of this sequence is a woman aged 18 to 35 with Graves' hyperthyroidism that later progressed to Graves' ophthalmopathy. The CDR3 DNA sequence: TGTGCCAGCAGTTACAAGGGGGACGGGGCCAACGTCCTGACTTTC. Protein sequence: CASSYKGDGANVLTF.